This T cell receptor beta chain was identified during a study of T cells expressing NK-cell markers. CDR3 length: 13 residues. Germline assignment: CDR1 MNHNS and CDR2 SASEGT. TCRdb re-called the 5' RACE reads and shows each CDR3 protein once, DNA omitted. Its table records about 140,000 distinct CDR3 sequences. The clonotype comes from a man younger than 30 in good health. The V call is TRBV6-1, the J call TRBJ2-1; TCRdb picks TRBD2, but there is no DNA to check that call. The material sequenced was blood T cells: a sorted CD56 or NKG2C T cell subset, CD4+ or CD8+ T cells, or bulk PBMC T cells (not recorded which). The CDR3 sequence is CATKGLADNEQFF.